The 18 T cell receptor beta chains presented below share a single source sample, sequenced in a study of blood T cell repertoires in COVID-19. Generated by immunoSEQ multiplex PCR, the TCRdb table keeps only in-frame clones and is missing some. The data hold 95,000 to 150,000 clones, with more than 80% observed a single time. Sequenced material: peripheral blood. The receptors shown here come from a woman aged 80 or over with COVID-19, enrolled during active disease.

The CDR3: CASSQDELATYNEQFF. For the CDR3, the DNA is TGTGCCAGCAGCCAAGATGAGTTAGCGACTTACAATGAGCAGTTCTTC. V and J are TRBV4-2 and TRBJ2-1, with D possibly TRBD2 on 5 matching bases. Germline V gene lookup returns CDR1 LGHNA and CDR2 YNFKEQ. This CDR3 is 16 amino acids long. V shed 0 bases and J shed 4 bases, with 13 bases lying between them.

This sequence joins TRBV6-4 and TRBJ2-1; D unresolved. Between the trimmed V and J ends, which lost 1 base and 10 bases, there was a span of 11 bases. Germline loops: CDR1 MRHNA, CDR2 SNTAGT. The CDR3 is made up of 13 amino acids. The CDR3, as DNA: TGTGCCAGCAGTGACTGGATTCACGGGGAGCAGTTCTTC. The encoded protein is CASSDWIHGEQFF.

The CDR3 protein is CASSLTGINSPLHF. CDR3 nucleotides: TGTGCCAGCAGCTTGACAGGGATTAATTCACCCCTCCACTTT. The chain links TRBV5-5 to TRBJ1-6, with D tentatively TRBD1 (6 bases). This CDR3 contains 14 residues. Germline V gene data show CDR1 as SGHKS and CDR2 as YYEKEE (reference sequence). Trimming removed 1 base at V and 6 bases at J, with 8 bases between.

The V and J genes are TRBV9 and TRBJ2-7; tentatively, D is TRBD2 (7 bases). Germline V CDR1 and CDR2: SGDLS, YYNGEE. This CDR3 has 16 residues. Trimming stripped 0 bases from V and 6 bases from J, with 19 bases between. CDR3 nucleotide sequence: TGTGCCAGCAGCGTAGATTGGGGGGGCCCCCGGGCCGAGCAGTACTTC. Translation: CASSVDWGGPRAEQYF. The variable domain in full, completed from reference TRBV9 and TRBJ2-7, reads DSGVTQTPKHLITATGQRVTLRCSPRSGDLSVYWYQQSLDQGLQFLIQYYNGEERAKGNILERFSAQQFPDLHSELNLSSLELGDSALYFCASSVDWGGPRAEQYFGPGTRLTVT.

The chain carries TRBV7-6 and TRBJ1-1; D remains ambiguous. Between the trimmed V and J ends, which lost 5 bases and 5 bases, there was a span of 6 bases. Germline lookup yields CDR1 SGHVS and CDR2 FNYEAQ. The CDR3 length is 11 residues. The CDR3 is CASSLTTEAFF. As DNA, the CDR3 is TGTGCCAGCAGCCTAACGACTGAAGCTTTCTTT. Full variable domain (rest looked up from reference TRBV7-6 and TRBJ1-1): GAGVSQSPRYKVTKRGQDVALRCDPISGHVSLYWYRQALGQGPEFLTYFNYEAQQDKSGLPNDRFSAERPEGSISTLTIQRTEQRDSAMYRCASSLTTEAFFGQGTRLTVV.

This sequence joins TRBV7-2 and TRBJ1-6; D remains unclear. The length of the CDR3 is 18 residues. The germline gives CDR1 SGHTA, CDR2 FQGNSA. The V gene lost 5 bases and the J gene lost 0 bases, with 17 bases spanning the gap. In DNA form, the CDR3 reads TGTGCCAGCAGCCCATGGATGGTATCAGGCTCCTATAATTCACCCCTCCACTTT. Its translation: CASSPWMVSGSYNSPLHF.

This chain connects TRBV7-2 to TRBJ1-1; D remains unclear. There are 14 residues in the CDR3. V lost 1 base and J lost 11, with 17 bases in between. CDR1 SGHTA and CDR2 FQGNSA come from the germline V gene. Written as DNA, the CDR3 is TGTGCCAGCAGCTTAGACGGGGTAGATCAGGTCGCTTTCTTT. Translation: CASSLDGVDQVAFF. Variable domain in full (rest from reference TRBV7-2 and TRBJ1-1): GAGVSQSPSNKVTEKGKDVELRCDPISGHTALYWYRQSLGQGLEFLIYFQGNSAPDKSGLPSDRFSAERTGGSVSTLTIQRTQQEDSAVYLCASSLDGVDQVAFFGQGTRLTVV.

CDR3 DNA: TGTGCCAGCAGCTCAAGACAGGGGGGCGACTCACCCCTCCACTTT. Translating gives CASSSRQGGDSPLHF. This chain links TRBV9 with TRBJ1-6; TRBD1 agrees at 9 bases. The germline CDR1 and CDR2 sequences are SGDLS and YYNGEE. The CDR3 runs 15 residues. Unmatched junction bases numbered 9, after V lost 4 bases and J lost 10 bases.

The V and J genes are TRBV11-2 and TRBJ1-5, with D perhaps TRBD1 (5 bases). The CDR3 consists of 13 residues. CDR1 is SGHAT and CDR2 is FQNNGV in the germline V gene. V shed 6 bases and J shed 1 base, with 7 bases lying between them. The CDR3, as DNA: TGTGCCAGCAGTCAGGGAAGCAATCAGCCCCAGCATTTT. It codes for CASSQGSNQPQHF.

The gene calls are TRBV9 and TRBJ1-1; D call uncertain. The CDR3 covers 15 residues. The V end lost 2 bases, the J end lost 2 bases, and 13 bases lay between the germline ends. Germline loops: CDR1 SGDLS, CDR2 YYNGEE. CDR3 amino acids: CASSVGGRVNTEAFF. DNA of the CDR3: TGTGCCAGCAGCGTGGGAGGGAGGGTTAACACTGAAGCTTTCTTT. Supplemented by reference TRBV9 and TRBJ1-1, the full variable domain reads DSGVTQTPKHLITATGQRVTLRCSPRSGDLSVYWYQQSLDQGLQFLIQYYNGEERAKGNILERFSAQQFPDLHSELNLSSLELGDSALYFCASSVGGRVNTEAFFGQGTRLTVV.

The chain has TRBV7-2 and TRBJ1-3, with D possibly matching TRBD1 (6 bases). Germline V CDR1 and CDR2: SGHTA, FQGNSA. This CDR3 spans 14 amino acids. V was clipped by 5 bases and J by 4 bases, with 12 bases between them. CDR3 amino acids: CASSTGTQGNTIYF. The CDR3 nucleotides read TGTGCCAGCAGCACTGGGACACAAGGAAACACCATATATTTT. Full variable domain (remainder filled in from reference TRBV7-2 and TRBJ1-3): GAGVSQSPSNKVTEKGKDVELRCDPISGHTALYWYRQSLGQGLEFLIYFQGNSAPDKSGLPSDRFSAERTGGSVSTLTIQRTQQEDSAVYLCASSTGTQGNTIYFGEGSWLTVV.

The chain uses TRBV2 and TRBJ2-5, with 14 bases aligning to TRBD2. J gave up 5 bases and V 6 bases, and 5 bases lay outside the gene matches. CDR1 is SNHLY and CDR2 is FYNNEI in the germline V gene. The CDR3 covers 15 residues. The CDR3 bases are TGTGCCAGCAGCCCCGGACTAGCGGGAGGTGAGACCCAGTACTTC. It yields the protein CASSPGLAGGETQYF.

This clone showed up just a few times. The chain combines TRBV6-7 with TRBJ2-7; 13 bases line up with TRBD2. TRBV6-7 has ORF status, its function being uncertain. CDR3 length: 16 residues. Trimming at V came to 2 bases and at J to 7 bases, leaving 8 bases not matched to a gene. CDR3 sequence: CASSYRATGLAGEQYF. CDR3 DNA: TGTGCCAGCAGTTACCGAGCTACGGGACTAGCGGGAGAGCAGTACTTC.

This chain joins TRBV7-6 and TRBJ2-2, with D unclear. The germline gives CDR1 SGHVS, CDR2 FNYEAQ. V was clipped by 2 bases and J by 1 base, with 5 bases between them. The CDR3 contains 14 residues. CDR3 residues: CASSLSQNTGELFF. The CDR3 nucleotides read TGTGCCAGCAGCTTATCCCAGAACACCGGGGAGCTGTTTTTT. The full variable domain, rest sourced from reference TRBV7-6 and TRBJ2-2, is GAGVSQSPRYKVTKRGQDVALRCDPISGHVSLYWYRQALGQGPEFLTYFNYEAQQDKSGLPNDRFSAERPEGSISTLTIQRTEQRDSAMYRCASSLSQNTGELFFGEGSRLTVL.

The J gene is TRBJ2-2, the V gene TRBV6-5; a weak D match, TRBD1 (6 bases). Trimming took off 6 bases at V and 7 bases at J, with 12 bases between the two ends. The CDR3 is 13 residues long. Germline V gene sequence: CDR1 MNHEY, CDR2 SVGAGI. The chain's CDR3 is CASSSGAGGELFF. Written as DNA, the CDR3 is TGTGCCAGCAGCTCAGGGGCGGGCGGGGAGCTGTTTTTT.

This CDR3 reads CASSLGQGSSGNTIYF. In DNA form, the CDR3 reads TGTGCCAGCAGCTTGGGGCAGGGCAGCTCTGGAAACACCATATATTTT. The V gene is TRBV5-6, the J gene TRBJ1-3, with D maybe TRBD1 (5 bases). Trimming pared 0 bases from V and 0 bases from J, leaving 10 bases between. The CDR3 is made up of 16 amino acids. Germline CDR1 SGHDT, CDR2 YYEEEE.

The rearrangement joins TRBV6-2 or TRBV6-3 to TRBJ2-3; D not resolved. V was shortened by 2 bases and J by 0 bases, with 12 bases between the two germline ends. The CDR3 is 16 amino acids. Germline V gives CDR1 MNHEY, CDR2 SVGEGT. DNA of the CDR3: TGTGCCAGCAGTTACACCAGGCTCTCAAGCACAGATACGCAGTATTTT. As protein: CASSYTRLSSTDTQYF.

The genes are TRBV19 and TRBJ2-1; 10 positions match TRBD2. Germline values: CDR1 LNHDA, CDR2 SQIVND (reference sequence). This CDR3 is built from 14 residues. The V gene end was trimmed by 6 bases and the J gene end by 4 bases; junction bases not matched to a gene: 3. The CDR3 nucleotides read TGTGCCAGTAGCTCTAGCGGGAGATACAATGAGCAGTTCTTC. Translating it yields CASSSSGRYNEQFF.